This is a list of T cell receptor beta chains from one sample in a study of blood T cell dynamics during melanoma immunotherapy. Profiling relied on immunoSEQ multiplex PCR, and the TCRdb table lists in-frame clones only, not all of them. The table includes about 10,000 clones, 80% to 85% detected once. The sample consisted of blood, taken from a patient treated with checkpoint blockade. These receptors all come from a human donor with melanoma. CDR3s include the opening cysteine and the closing phenylalanine or tryptophan. Fields, in order: V gene, D gene, CDR3 protein. The D gene is left open where the match is weak.

TRBV13 NA CASSPPRRGTEAFF
TRBV7-2 NA CASSLMVYYEQYF
TRBV9 NA CASSVGSGSTDTQYF
TRBV7-9 TRBD1 CASSLAWTGHEQYF
TRBV7-9 NA CASSLVNSETQYF
TRBV11-3 NA CASSLGTGKIYEQYF
TRBV7-2 NA CASSLPPSIRAFF
TRBV7-3 NA CASSVTGSGTGELFF
TRBV11-3 TRBD2 CASTGLASSYEQYF
TRBV5-5 NA CASSLSMGASEQYF
TRBV11-3 NA CASSLEAGNTEAFF
TRBV4-3 NA CASSQETAPNYGYTF
TRBV7-2 NA CASSASSNSYNEQFF
TRBV4-1 NA CASSQEGPGDTQYF
TRBV27 NA CASSLSGAFYEQYF
TRBV7-2 TRBD2 CASSPRLAGGHEQYF
TRBV7-6 TRBD2 CASSGGTSGGARNEQFF
TRBV7-2 NA CASSLDGNTIYF
TRBV10-3 NA CAITPDGREHEQYF
TRBV28 TRBD1 CASSPHGAQGVNTIYF
TRBV28 NA CATMTAGNTIYF
TRBV4-3 TRBD1 CASSHASGTGGSEAFF
TRBV18 NA CASSPQGNTEAFF
TRBV7-2 TRBD2 CASSLAVLAGGGELFF
TRBV5-4 TRBD1 CASFSGTGSYEQYF
TRBV9 TRBD1 CASSGTGENTEAFF
TRBV7-2 NA CASSWDRRATGELFF
TRBV5-1 TRBD1 CASSWGDRDTYEQYF
TRBV11-2 TRBD1 CASSLAAGGVGQPQHF
TRBV18 NA CASSPSPYTEAFF
TRBV5-1 NA CASSFSGQGYEQYF
TRBV7-9 NA CASSLEGITEAFF
TRBV11-2 NA CASSDGGGNTIYF
TRBV4-1 NA CASSQEGGGATDTQYF
TRBV9 TRBD1 CASSEGTGFVFYNEQFF
TRBV6-4 NA CASSVGGQNTGELFF
TRBV7-3 NA CASSPYTDTQYF
TRBV7-2 NA CATSGGGTDTQYF
TRBV11-3 NA CASSLVPSVGEQFF
TRBV19 NA CASSLKKGISYNSPLHF
TRBV7-2 NA CASTSSNTGELFF
TRBV18 TRBD1 CASSPLITGGSSGANVLTF
TRBV14 NA CASSQKGMRTLKFSTDTQYF
TRBV19 TRBD1 CASRPTGTGVTEAFF
TRBV4-1 NA CASSQDLRGREKLFF
TRBV6-5 NA CATLSTYNEQFF